The 8 T cell receptor beta chains in this list originate from one sample, sequenced in a study of blood T cell repertoires in COVID-19. Produced via immunoSEQ multiplex PCR; TCRdb's table is partial and in-frame only. This repertoire shows some 150,000 clones, roughly 88% found once; its top ten account for more than 1.5%. The sequencing input was peripheral blood. The receptors were sampled from a woman aged 60-70 years with acute or convalescent COVID-19.

The rearrangement joins TRBV5-8 to TRBJ1-5, with 8 bases matching TRBD1. CDR1 and CDR2 (germline): SGHTS, YDEGEE. Trimming at V came to 5 bases and at J to 2 bases, leaving 6 bases not matched to a gene. The CDR3 extends over 15 amino acids. The chain's CDR3 is CASRSTGQGNQPQHF. The CDR3 region has the DNA TGTGCCAGCAGATCGACGGGACAGGGCAATCAGCCCCAGCATTTT.

The chain carries TRBV2 and TRBJ1-2; no clear D gene. The CDR3 spans 14 residues. The V gene lost 4 bases and the J gene lost 7 bases, with 16 bases spanning the gap. The germline CDR1 and CDR2 sequences are SNHLY and FYNNEI. As DNA, the CDR3 is TGTGCCAGCAGTGTGGTAGCCGGGCGGGGTGGCTACACCTTC. This translates into CASSVVAGRGGYTF.

The chain carries TRBV28 and TRBJ2-7; the match to TRBD1 covers 7 bases. The germline CDR1 and CDR2 sequences are MDHEN and SYDVKM. This CDR3 comprises 14 residues. With V trimmed by 5 bases and J by 5 bases, 9 bases remained unmatched. CDR3: CASSLMTGSDEQYF. In nucleotides, the CDR3 is TGTGCCAGCAGTCTCATGACAGGGTCGGACGAGCAGTACTTC.

This chain uses TRBV4-1 with TRBJ1-6, with 10 bases aligning to TRBD1. The CDR3 runs to 14 residues. V lost 6 bases and J lost 10; bases outside the gene matches: 6. Germline CDR1 and CDR2: MGHRA and YSYEKL. The CDR3 is CASRSTGGASPLHF. In DNA, the CDR3 is TGCGCCAGCAGATCGACAGGGGGCGCCTCACCCCTCCACTTT.

The chain has TRBV6-5 and TRBJ1-2, with 7 bases lining up with TRBD1. J gave up 9 bases and V 2 bases, and 9 bases lay outside the gene matches. Germline V gene sequence: CDR1 MNHEY, CDR2 SVGAGI. CDR3 length: 14 residues. The CDR3 DNA reads TGTGCCAGCAGTTACAGACAGGGAACTTGGAGCTACACCTTC. As protein: CASSYRQGTWSYTF.

The genes are TRBV7-9 and TRBJ2-3; D is possibly TRBD2 (5 bases). Looked up from germline, CDR1 is SEHNR and CDR2 is FQNEAQ (reference sequence). The ends were cut back, 3 bases at V and 6 bases at J, with 7 bases in the middle. The CDR3 is 12 amino acids. DNA for the CDR3: TGTGCCAGCAGCTTGAGGGTGGATACGCAGTATTTT. Translating gives CASSLRVDTQYF.

The V and J genes are TRBV24-1 and TRBJ1-5; the match to TRBD1 covers 7 bases. The germline CDR1 and CDR2 sequences are KGHDR and SFDVKD. The CDR3 has 17 amino acids. V lost 2 bases, J lost 8 bases, and 14 bases stayed unmatched. CDR3 region: CATSDSVATGPFEPQHF. CDR3 DNA sequence: TGTGCCACCAGTGATTCAGTGGCGACAGGGCCTTTTGAGCCCCAGCATTTT.

The chain links TRBV6-2 or TRBV6-3 to TRBJ1-1, with a possible D match to TRBD1 (5 bases). The CDR3 is 14 amino acids. Per germline, CDR1 MNHEY and CDR2 SVGEGT. Between the trimmed V and J ends, which lost 5 bases and 4 bases, there was a span of 14 bases. CDR3 in amino acids: CASSTRGFLTEAFF. CDR3 DNA: TGTGCCAGCAGTACTCGGGGGTTTCTCACTGAAGCTTTCTTT.